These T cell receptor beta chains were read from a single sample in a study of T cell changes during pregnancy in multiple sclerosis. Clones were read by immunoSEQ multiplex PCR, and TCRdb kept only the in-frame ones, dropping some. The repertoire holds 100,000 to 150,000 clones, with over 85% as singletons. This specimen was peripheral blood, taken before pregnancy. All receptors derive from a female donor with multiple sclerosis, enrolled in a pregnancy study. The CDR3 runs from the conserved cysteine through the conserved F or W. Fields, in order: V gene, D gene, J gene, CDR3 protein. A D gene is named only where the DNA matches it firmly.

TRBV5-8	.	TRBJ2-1	CASSLGGNVYNEQFF
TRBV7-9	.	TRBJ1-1	CASSPRGTEAFF
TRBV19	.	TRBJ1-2	CASYDRSLYGYTF
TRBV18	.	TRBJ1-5	CASSPSGGRRGNQPQHF
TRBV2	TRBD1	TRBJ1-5	CASKGGTGGYQPQHF
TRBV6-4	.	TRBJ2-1	CASSQQGVPYNEQFF
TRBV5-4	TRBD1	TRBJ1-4	CASSSRGTGTFFNEKLFF
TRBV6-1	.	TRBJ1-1	CASARAGQNTEAFF
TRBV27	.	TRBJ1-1	CASSLSPGATEAFF
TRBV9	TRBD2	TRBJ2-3	CASSARTSGRAGGDTQYF
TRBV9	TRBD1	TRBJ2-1	CASSGTGLNEQFF
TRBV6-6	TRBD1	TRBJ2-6	CASSPQGAGANVLTF
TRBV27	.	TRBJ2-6	CATPPETGSGANVLTF
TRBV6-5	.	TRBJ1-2	CWVGGYTF
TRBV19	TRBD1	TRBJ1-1	CASRERDRVVAFF
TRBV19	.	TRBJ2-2	CASSPDRRNTGELFF
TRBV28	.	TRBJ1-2	CASSLTGPNYGYTF
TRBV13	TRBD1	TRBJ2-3	CASSIYTRYRGKSATDTQYF
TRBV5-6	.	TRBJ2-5	CASSLLQGQETQYF
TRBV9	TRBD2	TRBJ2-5	CASSVGTSMETQYF
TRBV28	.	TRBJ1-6	CASSGQLFYSPLHF
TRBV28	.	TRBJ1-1	CASSLIPENREAFF
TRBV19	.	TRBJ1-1	CASSTGQTNTEAFF
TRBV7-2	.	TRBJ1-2	CASSLGPLGGAMVYGYTF
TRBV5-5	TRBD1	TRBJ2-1	CASGGRTGGNKQFF
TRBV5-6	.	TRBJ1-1	CASSSRTSWRGTEAFF
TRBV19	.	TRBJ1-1	CASIGGLNTEAFF
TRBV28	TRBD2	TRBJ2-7	CASGLAGPRSYEQYF
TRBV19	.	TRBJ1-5	CASSVGRGFGNQPQHF
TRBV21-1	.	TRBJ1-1	CASSQGSVNAEAFF
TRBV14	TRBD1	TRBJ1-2	CASSQDEDRRYGYTF
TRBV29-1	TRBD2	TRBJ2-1	CSVLLAGARGWDNEQFF
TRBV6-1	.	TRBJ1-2	CASSGSAGPGGNTF
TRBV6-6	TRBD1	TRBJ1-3	CASSYSTFDRDTIYF
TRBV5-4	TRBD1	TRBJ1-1	CASSFKTGLRTEAFF
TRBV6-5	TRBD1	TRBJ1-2	CASTIQGGGYGYTF